This T cell receptor beta chain appears in the sequencing data of a study of T cell repertoires in cytomegalovirus infection. Study-wide results and caveats: Cumulative public TCR beta family frequency identified carriers of CMV plus the relevant HLA.

A single record per CDR3 protein comes from TCRdb applying MiXCR to the reads. The profile shows around 550,000 distinct CDR3 sequences, roughly 29% of them singletons. Notes on this clonotype: The antigen remains undetermined.

The sequencing input was PBMCs. The receptor was derived from a human donor in good health (CMV status not recorded). Some clones in this sample may be carry-over from other donors' samples.

CDR3: CASSSREGEYIQYF. CDR3 nucleotide sequence: TGTGCCAGCAGTTCTCGAGAGGGGGAGTACATTCAGTACTTC. The chain is built from TRBV12-3 or TRBV12-4 and TRBJ2-4; D is perhaps TRBD1 (6 bases). The V end was cut by 4 bases, the J end by 8 bases, with 15 bases between. This CDR3 is built from 14 residues.